These T cell receptor beta chains were read from a single sample in a study of blood T cell repertoires in COVID-19. Using immunoSEQ multiplex PCR, the repertoire was profiled, and TCRdb retains in-frame clones only, with some absent. The sample has about 300,000 clones; 75% to 90% are singletons. Sequences were obtained from PBMCs or T cells enriched from blood (not recorded which). The receptors derive from a woman in her twenties or thirties who had been exposed to COVID-19. Each CDR3 is given with its conserved first and last residue. The D gene is left open where the match is weak. Only part of the rows carry a size: once, few, many, or a class if the clone is expanded.

clone_size: -
d_call: -
v_call: TRBV21-1
j_call: TRBJ2-3
cdr3_aa: CASSTRETSGTDTQYF
cdr3_nt: TGTGCCAGCAGCACCCGAGAAACTAGCGGCACAGATACGCAGTATTTT

clone_size: -
d_call: -
v_call: TRBV7-3
j_call: TRBJ1-1
cdr3_aa: CASSSIPSGEAFF
cdr3_nt: TGTGCCAGCAGCTCGATTCCGTCCGGGGAAGCTTTCTTT

clone_size: -
d_call: -
v_call: TRBV28
j_call: TRBJ1-2
cdr3_aa: CASSLSRGVITDGYTF
cdr3_nt: TGTGCCAGCAGCTTATCTCGCGGAGTTATAACGGATGGCTACACCTTC

clone_size: -
d_call: -
v_call: TRBV6-5
j_call: TRBJ1-2
cdr3_aa: CASSYSRARGYTF
cdr3_nt: TGTGCCAGCAGTTACTCACGTGCGCGGGGCTACACCTTC

clone_size: -
d_call: TRBD1
v_call: TRBV7-2
j_call: TRBJ1-2
cdr3_aa: CASSPPGQIYGYTF
cdr3_nt: TGTGCCAGCAGCCCGCCGGGACAGATCTATGGCTACACCTTC

clone_size: -
d_call: -
v_call: TRBV4-2
j_call: TRBJ1-5
cdr3_aa: CASSQNPGQPQHF
cdr3_nt: TGTGCCAGCAGCCAAAATCCGGGACAGCCCCAGCATTTT

clone_size: -
d_call: -
v_call: TRBV9
j_call: TRBJ1-2
cdr3_aa: CASSVNRDYGYTF
cdr3_nt: TGTGCCAGCAGCGTAAACAGGGACTATGGCTACACCTTC

clone_size: once
d_call: -
v_call: TRBV11-1
j_call: TRBJ2-7
cdr3_aa: CASSGGTAYEQYF
cdr3_nt: TGTGCCAGCAGCGGAGGGACAGCTTACGAGCAGTACTTC

clone_size: -
d_call: TRBD1
v_call: TRBV24-1
j_call: TRBJ1-4
cdr3_aa: CATSDPGTGNEKLFF
cdr3_nt: TGTGCCACCAGTGATCCCGGGACAGGTAACGAAAAACTGTTTTTT

clone_size: once
d_call: TRBD2
v_call: TRBV28
j_call: TRBJ2-1
cdr3_aa: CASSWASAGGYNEQFF
cdr3_nt: TGTGCCAGCAGTTGGGCCTCAGCGGGGGGTTACAATGAGCAGTTCTTC

clone_size: -
d_call: -
v_call: TRBV5-8
j_call: TRBJ1-5
cdr3_aa: CASSPGSASNQPQHF
cdr3_nt: TGTGCCAGCAGCCCAGGGTCTGCAAGCAATCAGCCCCAGCATTTT

clone_size: -
d_call: -
v_call: TRBV12-3/TRBV12-4
j_call: TRBJ1-2
cdr3_aa: CASSYTYGYTF
cdr3_nt: TGTGCCAGCAGTTACACCTATGGCTACACCTTC

clone_size: -
d_call: -
v_call: TRBV18
j_call: TRBJ1-3
cdr3_aa: CASSRQSSGNTIYF
cdr3_nt: TGTGCCAGCTCACGACAGAGCTCTGGAAACACCATATATTTT

clone_size: -
d_call: -
v_call: TRBV7-2
j_call: TRBJ1-1
cdr3_aa: CASSLAGRAEAFF
cdr3_nt: TGTGCCAGCAGCTTAGCAGGGAGGGCTGAAGCTTTCTTT

clone_size: -
d_call: TRBD1
v_call: TRBV6-5
j_call: TRBJ1-5
cdr3_aa: CASSDRANNQPQHF
cdr3_nt: TGTGCCAGCAGCGACAGGGCCAACAATCAGCCCCAGCATTTT

clone_size: -
d_call: TRBD1
v_call: TRBV3-1/TRBV3-2
j_call: TRBJ2-5
cdr3_aa: CASSHGDREETQYF
cdr3_nt: TGTGCCAGCAGCCATGGAGACAGGGAAGAGACCCAGTACTTC

clone_size: few
d_call: TRBD2
v_call: TRBV2
j_call: TRBJ2-3
cdr3_aa: CASSGTSRDTQYF
cdr3_nt: TGTGCCAGCAGCGGGACTAGCAGAGATACGCAGTATTTT

clone_size: -
d_call: -
v_call: TRBV25-1
j_call: TRBJ1-1
cdr3_aa: CASTRTSNTEAFF
cdr3_nt: TGTGCCAGCACCCGGACATCGAACACTGAAGCTTTCTTT

clone_size: once
d_call: TRBD1
v_call: TRBV3-1/TRBV3-2
j_call: TRBJ2-5
cdr3_aa: CASSQKAVDRRQETQYF
cdr3_nt: TGTGCCAGCAGCCAAAAGGCTGTGGACAGGCGTCAAGAGACCCAGTACTTC

clone_size: -
d_call: TRBD2
v_call: TRBV4-3
j_call: TRBJ2-7
cdr3_aa: CASSQDNASGDEQYF
cdr3_nt: TGCGCCAGCAGCCAAGATAACGCTAGCGGGGACGAGCAGTACTTC

clone_size: -
d_call: TRBD1
v_call: TRBV28
j_call: TRBJ1-5
cdr3_aa: CASTPQGAINQPQHF
cdr3_nt: TGTGCCAGCACCCCACAGGGGGCGATTAATCAGCCCCAGCATTTT

clone_size: -
d_call: TRBD1
v_call: TRBV6-5
j_call: TRBJ2-3
cdr3_aa: CAGGQGKDTQYF
cdr3_nt: TGTGCCGGAGGACAGGGTAAAGATACGCAGTATTTT

clone_size: -
d_call: -
v_call: TRBV7-3
j_call: TRBJ1-1
cdr3_aa: CASSLKGARESLNTEAFF
cdr3_nt: TGTGCCAGCAGCTTAAAAGGGGCCCGGGAGAGTTTGAACACTGAAGCTTTCTTT

clone_size: -
d_call: -
v_call: TRBV5-3
j_call: TRBJ2-7
cdr3_aa: CARSLGQVSYEQYF
cdr3_nt: TGTGCCAGAAGCTTGGGGCAGGTCTCCTACGAGCAGTACTTC

clone_size: -
d_call: TRBD1
v_call: TRBV15
j_call: TRBJ2-1
cdr3_aa: CATSRETGYEQFF
cdr3_nt: TGTGCCACCAGCAGAGAGACAGGGTATGAGCAGTTCTTC

clone_size: -
d_call: -
v_call: TRBV28
j_call: TRBJ1-2
cdr3_aa: CASSNTGPSTGGGYGYTF
cdr3_nt: TGTGCCAGCAGTAACACCGGGCCCTCAACAGGTGGAGGGTATGGCTACACCTTC

clone_size: -
d_call: TRBD1
v_call: TRBV28
j_call: TRBJ2-4
cdr3_aa: CASPSRDRAKNIQYF
cdr3_nt: TGTGCCAGCCCGAGCCGGGACAGGGCCAAAAACATTCAGTACTTC

clone_size: -
d_call: TRBD2
v_call: TRBV2
j_call: TRBJ2-7
cdr3_aa: CASSAWLAGESSYEQYF
cdr3_nt: TGTGCCAGCAGTGCCTGGCTAGCGGGGGAGAGCTCCTACGAGCAGTACTTC

clone_size: -
d_call: -
v_call: TRBV6-5
j_call: TRBJ2-7
cdr3_aa: CASSYSGSTYEQYF
cdr3_nt: TGTGCCAGCAGTTACTCCGGGAGCACCTACGAGCAGTACTTC

clone_size: -
d_call: TRBD2
v_call: TRBV10-3
j_call: TRBJ2-7
cdr3_aa: CAITGTSGESEQYF
cdr3_nt: TGTGCCATCACTGGGACTAGCGGGGAAAGTGAGCAGTACTTC

clone_size: -
d_call: TRBD1
v_call: TRBV7-2
j_call: TRBJ1-2
cdr3_aa: CASSLTPRDSHNYGYTF
cdr3_nt: TGTGCCAGCAGCTTAACTCCGCGGGACAGTCATAACTATGGCTACACCTTC

clone_size: -
d_call: -
v_call: TRBV25-1
j_call: TRBJ1-1
cdr3_aa: CASSQEDSPYMNTEAFF
cdr3_nt: TGTGCCAGCAGTCAAGAGGACAGTCCCTATATGAACACTGAAGCTTTCTTT

clone_size: -
d_call: -
v_call: TRBV27
j_call: TRBJ2-7
cdr3_aa: CASSLFSGSYEQYF
cdr3_nt: TGTGCCAGCAGTTTATTCTCGGGTTCCTACGAGCAGTACTTC

clone_size: once
d_call: TRBD1
v_call: TRBV18
j_call: TRBJ1-1
cdr3_aa: CASSTTGGDTEAFF
cdr3_nt: TGTGCCAGCTCGACGACAGGGGGCGACACTGAAGCTTTCTTT

clone_size: -
d_call: -
v_call: TRBV7-2
j_call: TRBJ2-5
cdr3_aa: CASSFEGRRSETQYF
cdr3_nt: TGTGCCAGCAGCTTTGAGGGCAGGAGGTCAGAGACCCAGTACTTC

clone_size: many
d_call: TRBD1
v_call: TRBV5-1
j_call: TRBJ2-7
cdr3_aa: CASSYTGDAQYF
cdr3_nt: TGCGCCAGCAGCTATACAGGGGACGCGCAGTACTTC

clone_size: -
d_call: TRBD1
v_call: TRBV10-2
j_call: TRBJ1-1
cdr3_aa: CASSGRTGSGNTEAFF
cdr3_nt: TGCGCCAGCAGCGGACGGACAGGGAGTGGGAACACTGAAGCTTTCTTT

clone_size: -
d_call: TRBD2
v_call: TRBV11-2
j_call: TRBJ2-7
cdr3_aa: CASSLYSSGGSFSYEQYF
cdr3_nt: TGTGCCAGCAGCTTATATTCTAGCGGGGGATCGTTCTCCTACGAGCAGTACTTC

clone_size: -
d_call: TRBD2
v_call: TRBV7-9
j_call: TRBJ2-7
cdr3_aa: CASGLAVPYEQYF
cdr3_nt: TGTGCCAGCGGACTAGCGGTACCCTACGAGCAGTACTTC

clone_size: -
d_call: -
v_call: TRBV6-5
j_call: TRBJ2-7
cdr3_aa: CASSYTQGPVYEQYF
cdr3_nt: TGTGCCAGCAGTTACACCCAGGGTCCTGTTTACGAGCAGTACTTC

clone_size: -
d_call: -
v_call: TRBV5-6
j_call: TRBJ1-4
cdr3_aa: CASSFNDEKLFF
cdr3_nt: TGTGCCAGCAGCTTCAATGATGAAAAACTGTTTTTT

clone_size: -
d_call: -
v_call: TRBV14
j_call: TRBJ1-3
cdr3_aa: CASSPLSGSSGNTIYF
cdr3_nt: TGTGCCAGCAGCCCCCTTAGTGGGAGCTCTGGAAACACCATATATTTT

clone_size: -
d_call: -
v_call: TRBV2
j_call: TRBJ1-4
cdr3_aa: CASSWADLVLFF
cdr3_nt: TGTGCCAGCTCCTGGGCCGATTTGGTACTGTTTTTT

clone_size: -
d_call: TRBD1
v_call: TRBV28
j_call: TRBJ1-2
cdr3_aa: CASSSFFTGGNYGYTF
cdr3_nt: TGTGCCAGCAGTTCCTTCTTTACAGGGGGCAACTATGGCTACACCTTC